Listed below are T cell receptor beta chains from one sample, sequenced in a study of blood T cell repertoires in COVID-19. TCRdb's copy holds only in-frame clones and misses some; the assay was immunoSEQ multiplex PCR. Of 200,000 to 250,000 clones in the sample, over 75% were seen once. The sample taken for sequencing was peripheral blood. All receptors derive from a woman aged 70-85 years with COVID-19, enrolled during active disease. Each CDR3 is given with its conserved first and last residue. Fields, in order: V gene, clone size, D gene, J gene, CDR3 protein, CDR3 DNA. The D gene is left open where the match is weak. The listing skips clone size in some rows; elsewhere it reads once, few, many or a size class.

v_call: TRBV6-6
clone_size: -
d_call: -
j_call: TRBJ1-3
cdr3_aa: CASSYGGNSGNTIYF
cdr3_nt: TGTGCCAGCAGTTATGGGGGGAACTCTGGAAACACCATATATTTT

v_call: TRBV5-1
clone_size: -
d_call: TRBD2
j_call: TRBJ2-3
cdr3_aa: CASSLRGTSGTDTQYF
cdr3_nt: TGCGCCAGCAGCTTGCGTGGGACTAGCGGCACAGATACGCAGTATTTT

v_call: TRBV10-3
clone_size: -
d_call: TRBD2
j_call: TRBJ2-7
cdr3_aa: CAISEGLAGSLYEQYF
cdr3_nt: TGTGCCATCAGTGAGGGACTAGCGGGATCTCTTTACGAGCAGTACTTC

v_call: TRBV10-1
clone_size: -
d_call: -
j_call: TRBJ2-5
cdr3_aa: CASIERLGLLQETQYF
cdr3_nt: TGCGCCAGCATCGAACGACTAGGGCTGCTGCAAGAGACCCAGTACTTC

v_call: TRBV19
clone_size: -
d_call: TRBD2
j_call: TRBJ2-5
cdr3_aa: CASSRRTSGGISETQYF
cdr3_nt: TGTGCCAGTAGTAGAAGGACTAGCGGGGGAATTTCGGAGACCCAGTACTTC

v_call: TRBV18
clone_size: -
d_call: -
j_call: TRBJ1-5
cdr3_aa: CASSPMSRVGRTNNQPQHF
cdr3_nt: TGTGCCAGCTCACCTATGTCCCGTGTTGGGAGAACAAACAATCAGCCCCAGCATTTT

v_call: TRBV7-2
clone_size: -
d_call: -
j_call: TRBJ1-1
cdr3_aa: CASSLGSFVVGGEDTEAFF
cdr3_nt: TGTGCCAGCAGCTTAGGGTCGTTCGTCGTTGGGGGCGAGGACACTGAAGCTTTCTTT

v_call: TRBV30
clone_size: once
d_call: -
j_call: TRBJ2-2
cdr3_aa: CAWTRGQYTGELFF
cdr3_nt: TGTGCCTGGACCCGCGGACAGTACACCGGGGAGCTGTTTTTT

v_call: TRBV7-3
clone_size: -
d_call: TRBD1
j_call: TRBJ1-6
cdr3_aa: CASSLRDSANSPLHF
cdr3_nt: TGTGCCAGCAGCCTCCGGGACAGCGCCAATTCACCCCTCCACTTT

v_call: TRBV6-5
clone_size: -
d_call: -
j_call: TRBJ2-7
cdr3_aa: CASTRRTGSSYEQYF
cdr3_nt: TGTGCCAGCACCCGACGGACGGGGAGCTCCTACGAGCAGTACTTC

v_call: TRBV7-9
clone_size: -
d_call: -
j_call: TRBJ1-1
cdr3_aa: CASSLGVGTEAFF
cdr3_nt: TGTGCCAGCAGCTTAGGAGTTGGCACTGAAGCTTTCTTT

v_call: TRBV5-1
clone_size: once
d_call: TRBD2
j_call: TRBJ2-3
cdr3_aa: CASSFRFTSGLSTDTQYF
cdr3_nt: TGCGCCAGCAGCTTCCGTTTTACTAGCGGCCTTAGCACAGATACGCAGTATTTT

v_call: TRBV6-2/TRBV6-3
clone_size: -
d_call: -
j_call: TRBJ2-3
cdr3_aa: CASSPEGTERRTDTQYF
cdr3_nt: TGTGCCAGCAGTCCGGAGGGGACAGAGCGACGGACAGATACGCAGTATTTT

v_call: TRBV7-9
clone_size: -
d_call: -
j_call: TRBJ1-3
cdr3_aa: CASSLVGAGNTIYF
cdr3_nt: TGTGCCAGCAGCTTGGTCGGGGCTGGAAACACCATATATTTT